The 19 T cell receptor beta chains below were found in one sample sequenced in a study of T cells expressing NK-cell markers. TCRdb re-called the 5' RACE reads; every CDR3 protein appears as one record, without DNA. Its listing shows a few hundred thousand distinct CDR3 sequences. Material: blood T cells: a sorted CD56 or NKG2C T cell subset, CD4+ or CD8+ T cells, or bulk PBMC T cells (not recorded which). The receptors shown here come from a man aged 18-75 years in good health.

This rearrangement joins TRBV29-1 to TRBJ2-3; the D call from TCRdb, TRBD1, cannot be confirmed without DNA. This CDR3 has 13 residues. Germline V gives CDR1 SQVTM, CDR2 ANQGSEA. CDR3 residues: CSVGTGGLDTQYF.

This rearrangement joins TRBV7-3 to TRBJ2-3; TCRdb calls TRBD1, which cannot be checked without DNA. This CDR3 contains 18 residues. Germline assignment: CDR1 SGHTA and CDR2 FQGTGA. This CDR3 is CASSGIGGGQSSTDTQYF.

J is TRBJ2-7 and V is TRBV5-1; as DNA is missing, the TRBD1 call by TCRdb cannot be tested. The germline CDR1 and CDR2 sequences are SGHRS and YFSETQ. The CDR3 contains 13 residues. The CDR3 here is CASTNLFPGEQYF.

V and J are TRBV5-8 and TRBJ2-7. This CDR3 is 11 amino acids long. Germline lookup yields CDR1 SGHTS and CDR2 YDEGEE. The CDR3 loop reads CASRLLSEQYF. Variable domain in full (rest from reference TRBV5-8 and TRBJ2-7): EAGVTQSPTHLIKTRGQQATLRCSPISGHTSVYWYQQALGLGLQFLLWYDEGEERNRGNFPPRFSGRQFPNYSSELNVNALELEDSALYLCASRLLSEQYFGPGTRLTVT.

The rearrangement links TRBV18 to TRBJ1-6; TCRdb's D call of TRBD1 is untestable without DNA. CDR1 is KGHSH and CDR2 is LQKENI in the germline V gene. The CDR3 sequence is 13 residues long. The CDR3 spells CASSPDQGSPLHF.

The CDR3 here is CASSLRDRKNIQYF. This chain connects TRBV6-1 to TRBJ2-4; TCRdb returns TRBD1, unconfirmable since there is no DNA. CDR1 and CDR2 (germline): MNHNS, SASEGT. The CDR3 is 14 residues long.

This sequence joins TRBV14 and TRBJ1-2; TCRdb proposes TRBD1, but this gene call is untestable without DNA. Germline assignment: CDR1 SGHDN and CDR2 FVKESK. CDR3 length: 15 amino acids. The CDR3 loop is CASSHLGQGVYGYTF.

V is TRBV20-1 and J is TRBJ2-5; the TRBD2 assignment by TCRdb is unverifiable without DNA. From germline, CDR1 is DFQATT and CDR2 SNEGSKA (reference sequence). The CDR3 is made up of 15 amino acids. CDR3 amino acids: CSAKTSGGLLETQYF.

V and J are TRBV5-6 and TRBJ2-3; TCRdb indicates TRBD2, and absent DNA this call remains unverified. Germline loops: CDR1 SGHDT, CDR2 YYEEEE. CDR3 length: 18 residues. The CDR3 loop reads CASSPPGTSGGFTDTQYF.

The J gene is TRBJ2-1, the V gene TRBV27; the D call of TRBD1 rests on TCRdb alone, since no DNA is present to check it. CDR1 is MNHEY, CDR2 SMNVEV, per germline (reference sequence). CDR3 length: 15 amino acids. This CDR3 is CASRGDRGRYNEQFF.

The rearrangement uses TRBV19 and TRBJ1-1; TCRdb selects TRBD1, and the lack of DNA leaves this call unchecked. This CDR3 spans 14 amino acids. Germline CDR1 and CDR2: LNHDA and SQIVND (reference sequence). The CDR3 sequence is CASTPQRENTEAFF.

The V and J genes are TRBV11-2 and TRBJ2-1; TCRdb lists TRBD2, though no DNA is available to test this call. The CDR3 totals 16 residues. Germline lookup yields CDR1 SGHAT and CDR2 FQNNGV. CDR3 loop: CASSFGGGASYNEQFF.

This chain connects TRBV5-4 to TRBJ2-2; TCRdb's D call, TRBD1, is unchecked because there is no DNA. The CDR3 spans 15 residues. Germline assignment: CDR1 SGHNT and CDR2 YYREEE (reference sequence). CDR3 region: CASSTPRGYTGELFF.

The chain uses TRBV6-5 and TRBJ1-1. This CDR3 is 15 amino acids long. Looked up from germline, CDR1 is MNHEY and CDR2 is SVGAGI. This CDR3 reads CASSYSWVRVGEAFF.

V usage is TRBV18 and J usage is TRBJ1-1; TCRdb's D call, TRBD1, is unchecked because there is no DNA. Germline V gene data show CDR1 as KGHSH and CDR2 as LQKENI. The CDR3 sequence is 18 residues long. The CDR3 spells CASSPREHGRDSRPEAFF.

The chain links TRBV5-1 to TRBJ2-6; TCRdb designates TRBD1, a call that cannot be tested without DNA. This CDR3 contains 19 residues. Germline V lookup: CDR1 SGHRS, CDR2 YFSETQ. The CDR3 loop reads CASSLSFQAASSGANVLTF.

The chain has TRBV11-1 and TRBJ2-2; the TCRdb call, TRBD2, lacks DNA for checking. Per germline, CDR1 SGHAT and CDR2 FQDESV (reference sequence). This CDR3 contains 15 residues. This CDR3 reads CASSPTSGNTGELFF.

CDR3 sequence reads: CASSLGGSYRQETQYF. The chain has TRBV7-8 and TRBJ2-5; lacking DNA, the TRBD2 call made by TCRdb goes unchecked. Germline CDR1 SGHVS, CDR2 FQNEAQ. The CDR3 totals 16 residues.

This chain links TRBV4-1 with TRBJ2-2. CDR3 length: 17 residues. Germline CDR1 MGHRA, CDR2 YSYEKL. CDR3 amino acids: CASSQVVPLGLAGELFF.